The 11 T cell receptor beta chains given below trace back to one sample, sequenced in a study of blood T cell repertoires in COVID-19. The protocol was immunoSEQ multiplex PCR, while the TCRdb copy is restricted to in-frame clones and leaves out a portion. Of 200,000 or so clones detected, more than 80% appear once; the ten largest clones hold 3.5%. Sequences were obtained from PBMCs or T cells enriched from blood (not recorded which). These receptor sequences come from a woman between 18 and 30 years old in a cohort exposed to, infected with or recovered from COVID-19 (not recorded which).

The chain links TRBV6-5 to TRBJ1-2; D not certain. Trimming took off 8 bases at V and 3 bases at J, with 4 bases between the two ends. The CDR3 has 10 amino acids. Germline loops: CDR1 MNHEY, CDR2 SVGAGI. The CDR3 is CASEDYGYTF. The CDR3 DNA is TGTGCCAGCGAGGACTATGGCTACACCTTC.

The chain's CDR3 is CASSDYEQFF. DNA of the CDR3: TGTGCCAGCAGTGACTATGAGCAGTTCTTC. The chain recombines TRBV2 with TRBJ2-1, with D uncertain. The CDR3 runs to 10 residues. Germline lookup yields CDR1 SNHLY and CDR2 FYNNEI. Trimming left V 3 bases short and J 8 bases short, with 2 bases between.

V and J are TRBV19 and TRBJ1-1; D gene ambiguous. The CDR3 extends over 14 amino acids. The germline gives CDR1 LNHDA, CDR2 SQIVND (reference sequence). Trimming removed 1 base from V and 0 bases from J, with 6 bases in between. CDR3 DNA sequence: TGTGCCAGTAGTATAGTGGAGATGAACACTGAAGCTTTCTTT. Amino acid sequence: CASSIVEMNTEAFF.

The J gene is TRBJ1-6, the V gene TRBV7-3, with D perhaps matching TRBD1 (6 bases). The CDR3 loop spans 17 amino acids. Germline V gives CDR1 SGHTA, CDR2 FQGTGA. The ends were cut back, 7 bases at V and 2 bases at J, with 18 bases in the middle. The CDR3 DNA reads TGTGCCAGCAACCCCCCAGCGACAGGTCCCTATAATTCACCCCTCCACTTT. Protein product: CASNPPATGPYNSPLHF.

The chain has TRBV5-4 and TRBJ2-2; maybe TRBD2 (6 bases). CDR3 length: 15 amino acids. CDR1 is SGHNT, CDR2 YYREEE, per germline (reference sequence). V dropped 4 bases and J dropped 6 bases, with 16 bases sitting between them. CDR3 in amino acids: CASSQRAERAGELFF. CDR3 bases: TGTGCCAGCAGCCAACGGGCCGAGCGGGCCGGGGAGCTGTTTTTT.

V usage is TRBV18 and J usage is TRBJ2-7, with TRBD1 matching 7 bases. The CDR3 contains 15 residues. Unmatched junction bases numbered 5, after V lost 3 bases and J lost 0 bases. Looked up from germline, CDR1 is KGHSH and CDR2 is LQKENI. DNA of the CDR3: TGTGCCAGCTCACCGGCACAGGGGACCTCCTACGAGCAGTACTTC. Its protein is CASSPAQGTSYEQYF.

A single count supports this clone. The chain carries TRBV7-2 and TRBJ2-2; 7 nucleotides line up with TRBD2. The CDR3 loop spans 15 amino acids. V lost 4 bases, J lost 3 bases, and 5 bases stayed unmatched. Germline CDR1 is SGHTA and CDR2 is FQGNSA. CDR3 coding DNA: TGTGCCAGCAGCTCCGGGGGGTGGTACACCGGGGAGCTGTTTTTT. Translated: CASSSGGWYTGELFF.

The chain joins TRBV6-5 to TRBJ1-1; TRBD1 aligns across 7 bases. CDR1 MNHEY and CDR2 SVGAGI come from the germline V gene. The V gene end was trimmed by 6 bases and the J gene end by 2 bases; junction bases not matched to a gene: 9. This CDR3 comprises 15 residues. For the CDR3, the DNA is TGTGCCAGCAGGCTTAGAACAGGGGATAACACTGAAGCTTTCTTT. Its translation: CASRLRTGDNTEAFF.

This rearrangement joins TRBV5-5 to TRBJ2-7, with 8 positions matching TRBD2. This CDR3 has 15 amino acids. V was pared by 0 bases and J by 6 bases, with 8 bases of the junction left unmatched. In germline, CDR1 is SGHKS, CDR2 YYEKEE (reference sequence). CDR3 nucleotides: TGTGCCAGCAGCTTGGAACCGGGACTAGTACTCGAGCAGTACTTC. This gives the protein CASSLEPGLVLEQYF.

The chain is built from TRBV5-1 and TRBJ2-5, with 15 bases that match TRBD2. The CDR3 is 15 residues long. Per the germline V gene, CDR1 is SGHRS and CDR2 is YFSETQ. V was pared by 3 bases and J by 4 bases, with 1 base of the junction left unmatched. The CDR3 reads CASSSGLAGGETQYF. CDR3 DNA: TGCGCCAGCAGCTCGGGACTAGCGGGAGGAGAGACCCAGTACTTC.

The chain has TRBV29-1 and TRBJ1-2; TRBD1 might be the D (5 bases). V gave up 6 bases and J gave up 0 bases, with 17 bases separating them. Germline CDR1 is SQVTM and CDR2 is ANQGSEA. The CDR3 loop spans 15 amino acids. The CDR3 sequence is CSVSDTGGANYGYTF. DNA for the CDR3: TGCAGCGTCTCTGATACTGGGGGGGCTAACTATGGCTACACCTTC.